This entry lists 21 T cell receptor beta chains sequenced from one sample in a study of control samples from healthy donors and cancer patients. Assay used: immunoSEQ multiplex PCR; TCRdb lists only in-frame clones, some missing. The sample includes under 150,000 clones, around 87% seen only once; the top ten take about 8.7%. The sequenced sample was blood. The receptors originated from a man aged 35 to 55 in good health.

V is TRBV4-2 and J is TRBJ1-2; D is unresolved. Germline V gives CDR1 LGHNA, CDR2 YNFKEQ. This CDR3 contains 14 residues. Trimming took 1 base from V and 6 from J, leaving 12 bases between them. As DNA, the CDR3 is TGTGCCAGCAGCCAAGGGCTCCCGTATCATGGCTACACCTTC. It specifies CASSQGLPYHGYTF.

The CDR3 spells CASSQQGYEQYF. The CDR3 region has the DNA TGTGCCAGCAGTCAACAGGGCTACGAGCAGTACTTC. The V call is TRBV25-1, the J call TRBJ2-7; TRBD1 is a possible D gene (6 bases). The CDR3 has 12 amino acids. Germline CDR1 is MGHDK and CDR2 is SYGVNS. Trimming took 5 bases from V and 3 from J, leaving 8 bases between them.

This sequence joins TRBV5-6 and TRBJ2-7, with 12 positions matching TRBD1. The ends lost 4 bases at V and 3 bases at J; junction bases unmatched: 8. The CDR3 contains 16 residues. Germline V gene data show CDR1 as SGHDT and CDR2 as YYEEEE. CDR3 nucleotides: TGTGCCAGCAGCGCGGGACAGGGGGCGGAATACTACGAGCAGTACTTC. Translation: CASSAGQGAEYYEQYF.

The CDR3 reads CASSGGGEQYF. DNA of the CDR3: TGTGCCAGCAGCGGCGGGGGGGAGCAGTACTTC. The genes are TRBV7-6 and TRBJ2-7; 8 bases map to TRBD2. This CDR3 has 11 residues. With V trimmed by 5 bases and J by 7 bases, 1 base remained unmatched. Germline V gives CDR1 SGHVS, CDR2 FNYEAQ.

The genes are TRBV4-3 and TRBJ1-4, with D hard to call. The CDR3 is 16 residues long. The germline CDR1 and CDR2 sequences are LGHNA and YSLEER. V was shortened by 4 bases and J by 10 bases, with 22 bases between the two germline ends. In nucleotides, the CDR3 is TGCGCCAGCAGCCCCCGTGACAAGACTATTTTTCGAAAACTGTTTTTT. Translating it yields CASSPRDKTIFRKLFF.

This rearrangement joins TRBV19 to TRBJ2-1; no clear D. This CDR3 is 13 amino acids long. V dropped 0 bases and J dropped 2 bases, with 2 bases sitting between them. Looked up from germline, CDR1 is LNHDA and CDR2 is SQIVND (reference sequence). The CDR3 loop reads CASSIDPYNEQFF. The CDR3 bases are TGTGCCAGTAGTATAGACCCCTACAATGAGCAGTTCTTC.

The rearrangement links TRBV7-9 to TRBJ2-7; D uncertain. V was pared by 3 bases and J by 5 bases, with 8 bases between. CDR1 and CDR2 from the germline V gene are SEHNR and FQNEAQ (reference sequence). CDR3 size: 12 residues. CDR3 in amino acids: CASSFQRNEQYF. The DNA for the CDR3 is TGTGCCAGCAGCTTTCAACGGAACGAGCAGTACTTC.

CDR3 loop: CASSLTGQGSSYNSPLHF. As DNA, the CDR3 is TGTGCCAGCAGCTTAACGGGACAGGGAAGCTCCTATAATTCACCCCTCCACTTT. The J gene is TRBJ1-6, the V gene TRBV7-3, with 9 bases aligning to TRBD1. The V segment lost 0 bases and the J segment 0 bases; nucleotides outside the gene matches: 3. The CDR3 contains 18 residues. Germline CDR1 is SGHTA and CDR2 is FQGTGA.

This clone has only one observation. This chain connects TRBV5-4 to TRBJ2-7, with TRBD2 matching over 9 bases. CDR3 length: 16 residues. In germline, CDR1 is SGHNT, CDR2 YYREEE (reference sequence). J lost 2 bases, V lost 0 bases, and 6 bases had no gene match. Written as DNA, the CDR3 is TGTGCCAGCAGCTTGGACGGCGGGGGGGCCACCTACGAGCAGTACTTC. It specifies CASSLDGGGATYEQYF.

In this sample, this clone turned up a few times. V is TRBV4-1 and J is TRBJ2-7; no firm D call. Germline loops: CDR1 MGHRA, CDR2 YSYEKL. The V and J ends lost 4 bases and 6 bases respectively, with 19 bases between them. CDR3 length: 15 amino acids. Here the CDR3 DNA reads TGCGCCAGCAGCCTCCAACCGGGCCGAGCCGTCGAGCAGTACTTC. Translated: CASSLQPGRAVEQYF.

In DNA, the CDR3 is TGTGCCAGCAGCCTTGACAGGGGTGGCAATCAGCCCCAGCATTTT. Protein sequence: CASSLDRGGNQPQHF. The chain uses TRBV4-2 and TRBJ1-5, with 8 bases identical to TRBD1. V dropped 4 bases and J dropped 2; count of bases not matched to a gene: 4. The germline V gene has CDR1 LGHNA and CDR2 YNFKEQ. The CDR3 has 15 residues.

The chain couples TRBV6-5 to TRBJ2-7; the D gene could be TRBD1 or TRBD2 (5 bases each). Trimming left V 2 bases short and J 2 bases short, with 10 bases between. Per the germline V gene, CDR1 is MNHEY and CDR2 is SVGAGI. This CDR3 region has 14 residues. The CDR3 DNA is TGTGCCAGCAGTTACCGGGGACGGACCTACGAGCAGTACTTC. Translating gives CASSYRGRTYEQYF.

This clone occurred a few times. CDR3 amino acids: CASTPGGRSTEAFF. CDR3 DNA: TGTGCCAGCACACCAGGGGGCCGTTCCACTGAAGCTTTCTTT. The V and J genes are TRBV9 and TRBJ1-1; 8 positions agree with TRBD1. Trimming cost V 6 bases and J 4 bases; bases outside gene matches: 8. CDR1 is SGDLS and CDR2 is YYNGEE in the germline V gene. This CDR3 has 14 residues.

V is TRBV6-6 and J is TRBJ1-6; no firm D call. V was trimmed by 4 bases and J by 6 bases, leaving 13 bases between them. Germline V gives CDR1 MNHNY, CDR2 SVGAGI (reference sequence). The CDR3 covers 15 residues. The CDR3 reads CASSSREGPNSPLHF. The CDR3 bases are TGTGCCAGCAGTTCTAGAGAGGGCCCTAATTCACCCCTCCACTTT.

CDR3 sequence (DNA): TGTGCCAGCAGCCAAGACCAAACCGGGACATCCTACAATGAGCAGTTCTTC. It encodes CASSQDQTGTSYNEQFF. The chain couples TRBV4-2 to TRBJ2-1; D possibly corresponds to TRBD1 (6 bases). The V and J ends lost 0 bases and 1 base respectively, with 13 bases between them. The CDR3 consists of 17 residues. Germline V gene sequence: CDR1 LGHNA, CDR2 YNFKEQ.

The chain has TRBV23-1 and TRBJ1-2; no reliable D call. TRBV23-1 is designated an ORF whose function remains uncertain. CDR3 length: 15 amino acids. With 8 bases removed from V and 3 bases from J, the gap between germline ends came to 19 bases. CDR3: CASLPPPTLHYGYTF. The DNA of the CDR3 is TGCGCCAGCCTCCCTCCCCCAACCCTCCACTATGGCTACACCTTC.

The CDR3 protein is CASSYDGEYQPQHF. The DNA for the CDR3 is TGTGCCAGCAGTTACGATGGTGAATACCAGCCCCAGCATTTT. The V gene is TRBV6-5, the J gene TRBJ1-5; no reliable D call. Germline V gene sequence: CDR1 MNHEY, CDR2 SVGAGI. V was trimmed by 2 bases and J by 7 bases, leaving 12 bases between them. CDR3 length: 14 residues.

V and J are TRBV5-1 and TRBJ2-3, with 7 bases matching TRBD2. Germline V lookup: CDR1 SGHRS, CDR2 YFSETQ. V dropped 0 bases and J dropped 4; count of bases not matched to a gene: 2. The CDR3 runs to 14 residues. The DNA for the CDR3 is TGCGCCAGCAGCTTGGAACGGGGGGCAGATACGCAGTATTTT. Translating it yields CASSLERGADTQYF.

The rearrangement joins TRBV18 to TRBJ2-1; no clear D. From germline, CDR1 is KGHSH and CDR2 LQKENI. The V gene lost 4 bases and the J gene lost 6 bases, with 4 bases spanning the gap. The CDR3 length is 11 residues. The CDR3 nucleotides are TGTGCCAGCTCACTCTCCAATGAGCAGTTCTTC. Amino acids: CASSLSNEQFF.

The chain recombines TRBV6-2 or TRBV6-3 with TRBJ2-3; the match to TRBD2 covers 7 bases. Per the germline V gene, CDR1 is MNHEY and CDR2 is SVGEGT. Trimming cost V 7 bases and J 5 bases; bases outside gene matches: 12. The CDR3 is made up of 15 amino acids. The CDR3 sequence is CASTPSEAGQDTQYF. As DNA, the CDR3 is TGTGCCAGCACCCCCTCGGAAGCGGGGCAAGATACGCAGTATTTT.

The V gene is TRBV2, the J gene TRBJ1-2, with 7 bases lining up with TRBD1. CDR3 length: 14 residues. The J segment lost 0 bases and the V segment lost 6 bases, leaving 4 bases of the junction unmatched. From germline, CDR1 is SNHLY and CDR2 FYNNEI. The CDR3 coding sequence is TGTGCCAGCAGGGGACAGAGCCCTAACTATGGCTACACCTTC. It encodes CASRGQSPNYGYTF.